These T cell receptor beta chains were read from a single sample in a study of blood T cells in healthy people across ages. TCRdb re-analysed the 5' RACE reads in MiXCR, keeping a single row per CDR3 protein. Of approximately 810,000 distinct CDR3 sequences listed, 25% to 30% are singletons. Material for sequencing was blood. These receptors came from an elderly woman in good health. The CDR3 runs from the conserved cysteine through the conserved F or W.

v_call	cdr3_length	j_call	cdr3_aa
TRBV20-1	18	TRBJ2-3	CSARVVTAERGPRGTQYF
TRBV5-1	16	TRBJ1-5	CASSKDGQGNNQPQHF
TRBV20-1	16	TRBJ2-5	CSARDASGGAAETQYF
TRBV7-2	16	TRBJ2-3	CASSLSAGASTDTQYF
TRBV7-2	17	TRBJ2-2	CASSGLGDTSFTGELFF
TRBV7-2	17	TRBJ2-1	CASFGPAGGCRFDEQFF
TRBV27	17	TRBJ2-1	CASSPDGVRSSYNEQFF
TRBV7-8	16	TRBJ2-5	CASSLAPGGGWETQYF
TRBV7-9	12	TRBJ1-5	CASSLDDQPQHF
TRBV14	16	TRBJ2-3	CASSQGFRGATDTQYF
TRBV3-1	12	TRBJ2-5	CASSQREGTQYF
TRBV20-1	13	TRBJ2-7	CSALGRSSYEQYF
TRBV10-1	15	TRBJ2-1	CASSEFGGSMGEQFF
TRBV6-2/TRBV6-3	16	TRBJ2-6	CASSRTGYHGANVLTF
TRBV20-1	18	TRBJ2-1	CSARDPSPKRTAYNEQFF
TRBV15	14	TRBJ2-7	CATSPGGTGEEQYF
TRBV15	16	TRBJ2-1	CATSRALAGSYNEQFF
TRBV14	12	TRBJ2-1	CASSYRYNEQFF
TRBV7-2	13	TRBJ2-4	CASSSRRDNEQYF
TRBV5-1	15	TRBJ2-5	CASSILAGGQETQYF
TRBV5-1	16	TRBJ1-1	CASSLGQPTMNTEAFF
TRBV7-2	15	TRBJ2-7	CASSLARASTYEQYF
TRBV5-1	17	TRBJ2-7	CASSGGLAGASSYEQYF
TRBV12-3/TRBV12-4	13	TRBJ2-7	CAGSFSEANEQYF
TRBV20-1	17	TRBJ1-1	CSARDGGRRGRNTEAFF
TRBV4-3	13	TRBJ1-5	CASSPTGCQPQHF
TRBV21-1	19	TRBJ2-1	CASSKDRMGGGESYNEQFF
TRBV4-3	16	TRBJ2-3	CASSQASGGGTDMQYF
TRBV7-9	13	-	CASTALTLYEQYF
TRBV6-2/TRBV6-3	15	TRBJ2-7	CASRRTRTSTYEQYF
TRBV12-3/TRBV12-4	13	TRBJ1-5	CASSKSENQPQHF
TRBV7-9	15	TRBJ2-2	CASSLRTGGSGELFF
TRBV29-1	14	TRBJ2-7	CSVDAGSPHYEQYF
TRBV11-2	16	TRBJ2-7	CASSLDHLGAAYEQYF
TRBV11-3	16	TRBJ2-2	CASSSTLGTYTGELFF